This record covers a single T cell receptor beta chain. Per the authors' pipeline: Amplifying reference gene primers gave estimates of nucleated cell counts. Assay: immunoSEQ multiplex PCR; the TCRdb copy retains only in-frame clones and omits some. The D gene and trimming were derived from the DNA, and the V and J assignments and clone size from that table. The sample lists about 59,000 clones, roughly 85% occurring once. Per germline, CDR1 SQVTM and CDR2 ANQGSEA. The V gene lost 7 bases and the J gene lost 6 bases, with 15 bases spanning the gap. This CDR3 region has 12 residues. These data come from a study of blood T cell repertoires in COVID-19. Across the study: COVID-19 samples collected from the United States, Italy and Spain covered acute and convalescent phases. From T cells, B-cell-depleted T cells, or PBMCs came the material, which was cDNA or gDNA.

The TCR comes from a man aged 55 to 69 with acute or convalescent COVID-19. The genes are TRBV29-1 and TRBJ1-2; maybe TRBD1 (6 bases). The sequencing input was peripheral blood. Here the CDR3 reads CSGGMDSDGYTF. The CDR3 DNA follows: TGCAGCGGGGGGATGGACAGCGATGGCTACACCTTC.